The 10 T cell receptor beta chains below come from one sample, sequenced in a study of T cell responses to AZD1222 COVID-19 vaccine. Data came from immunoSEQ multiplex PCR; TCRdb stores just in-frame clones and leaves some out. The sample lists some 130,000 clones, around 86% occurring once. The source was peripheral blood, collected on day 0 of AZD1222 vaccination. Receptors originate from an adult in good health.

The chain carries TRBV30 and TRBJ1-6; D is perhaps TRBD1 (5 bases). The V gene lost 0 bases and the J gene lost 7 bases, with 16 bases spanning the gap. The CDR3 spans 16 residues. CDR1 is GTSNPN and CDR2 is SVGIG in the germline V gene (reference sequence). For the CDR3, the DNA is TGTGCCTGGAGTGTCGCCGGGGCAGGTGGGAATTCACCCCTCCACTTT. Translation: CAWSVAGAGGNSPLHF.

DNA of the CDR3: TGTGCCTGGATATTGGGGAACGGCTATGGCTACACCTTC. Translated: CAWILGNGYGYTF. The rearrangement links TRBV30 to TRBJ1-2; D remains unclear. Trimming removed 4 bases from V and 4 bases from J, with 13 bases in between. The CDR3 totals 13 residues. CDR1 and CDR2 (germline): GTSNPN, SVGIG (reference sequence).

The table lists this clone with a count of one. V usage is TRBV4-2 and J usage is TRBJ2-3; 11 nucleotides align to TRBD2. V lost 5 bases, J lost 3 bases, and 7 bases stayed unmatched. The length of the CDR3 is 16 residues. Per the germline V gene, CDR1 is LGHNA and CDR2 is YNFKEQ. The CDR3: CASSRTVAGGTDTQYF. Here the CDR3 DNA reads TGTGCCAGCAGCAGGACGGTAGCGGGAGGGACAGATACGCAGTATTTT.

This rearrangement joins TRBV2 to TRBJ2-2, with a possible D match to TRBD2 (5 bases). The CDR3 consists of 15 residues. CDR1 is SNHLY, CDR2 FYNNEI, per germline. Trimming removed 7 bases from V and 7 bases from J, with 19 bases in between. Here the CDR3 reads CASTASQAGYGELFF. CDR3 DNA: TGTGCCAGCACCGCTTCCCAGGCGGGTTACGGGGAGCTGTTTTTT.

The rearrangement links TRBV7-8 to TRBJ2-7, with D perhaps matching TRBD1 (6 bases). Trimming left V 2 bases short and J 4 bases short, with 12 bases between. The CDR3 length is 14 residues. Germline V gives CDR1 SGHVS, CDR2 FQNEAQ. Here the CDR3 reads CASSLYRESYEQYF. The CDR3 region has the DNA TGTGCCAGCAGCTTATACAGGGAATCGTACGAGCAGTACTTC.

The rearrangement links TRBV27 to TRBJ2-4; D not certain. Germline values: CDR1 MNHEY, CDR2 SMNVEV (reference sequence). The V and J ends lost 5 bases and 0 bases respectively, with 14 bases between them. CDR3 size: 16 residues. The CDR3 sequence is CASSPKSTLAKNIQYF. The CDR3 bases are TGTGCCAGCAGTCCAAAATCGACATTAGCCAAAAACATTCAGTACTTC.

This chain connects TRBV4-3 to TRBJ1-2; 7 positions match TRBD1. V shed 1 base and J 5 bases; nucleotides not matched to a gene: 13. The CDR3 has 17 residues. Germline CDR1 and CDR2: LGHNA and YSLEER. The CDR3 nucleotides read TGCGCCAGCAGCCAAGGAGGTGAGGGCAGGGGGAGTTATGGCTACACCTTC. Amino acids: CASSQGGEGRGSYGYTF.

This clone was seen just once. V is TRBV19 and J is TRBJ1-1; D gene unclear. This CDR3 has 15 amino acids. V lost 8 bases to trimming and J lost 0 bases, with 16 bases between them. Germline CDR1 and CDR2: LNHDA and SQIVND (reference sequence). The CDR3 here is CASRREGGMNTEAFF. CDR3 DNA: TGTGCCAGTCGCCGAGAGGGAGGGATGAACACTGAAGCTTTCTTT.

The chain employs TRBV6-5 and TRBJ2-4, with D tentatively TRBD1 (6 bases). From germline, CDR1 is MNHEY and CDR2 SVGAGI. The CDR3 length is 13 residues. The V end was cut by 6 bases, the J end by 7 bases, with 13 bases between. The CDR3 spells CASRTRTGNIQYF. CDR3 in DNA: TGTGCCAGCAGAACTCGCACAGGGAACATTCAGTACTTC.

The rearrangement links TRBV7-2 to TRBJ1-6; 7 bases line up with TRBD1. The V segment lost 5 bases and the J segment 5 bases; nucleotides outside the gene matches: 6. The germline CDR1 and CDR2 sequences are SGHTA and FQGNSA. The CDR3 runs 15 residues. CDR3: CASSRARGNNSPLHF. The CDR3 bases are TGTGCCAGCAGCCGCGCCAGGGGGAATAATTCACCCCTCCACTTT.